The rows below give T cell receptor beta chains drawn from one sample of a study of T cells in Graves' hyperthyroidism and ophthalmopathy. TCRdb re-called the multiplex PCR reads through MiXCR, storing one row per CDR3 protein. The table has about 360,000 distinct CDR3 sequences, around 13% seen once. Sequences were obtained from blood. Receptor source: a woman aged 18-30 years with Graves' hyperthyroidism. Both conserved end residues are part of each CDR3. A D gene is named only where the DNA matches it firmly. Size is omitted from some rows. Given values are once, few, many or a class for expanded clones.

CDR3	DNA	length	D	V	J	size
CATSEPSGRATHHNEQFF	TGTGCCACCAGTGAACCTAGCGGGAGGGCGACACATCACAATGAGCAGTTCTTC	18	TRBD2	TRBV24-1	TRBJ2-1	few
CASRSDPPGRPGNTIYF	TGTGCCAGCAGATCCGATCCCCCAGGGAGGCCTGGAAACACCATATATTTT	17	.	TRBV28	TRBJ1-3	many
CASSVASSGSNEQFF	TGTGCCAGCAGCGTAGCCAGTTCTGGGAGCAATGAGCAGTTCTTC	15	.	TRBV9	TRBJ2-1	few
CASSYRANYGYTF	TGTGCCAGCAGTTACAGGGCCAACTATGGCTACACCTTC	13	.	TRBV6-2/TRBV6-3	TRBJ1-2	many
CASRDGRQPLYGYTF	TGTGCCAGCAGGGACGGACGCCAGCCCCTCTATGGCTACACCTTC	15	.	TRBV5-6	TRBJ1-2	.
CASRGLTTSGIDEQFF	TGTGCCAGCAGGGGATTGACGACTAGCGGGATCGATGAGCAGTTCTTC	16	TRBD2	TRBV11-2	TRBJ2-1	many
CASSSGDSSEQYF	TGTGCCAGCAGCTCCGGCGATTCCAGCGAGCAGTACTTC	13	.	TRBV7-3	TRBJ2-7	many
CASSVGQVNIGELFF	TGTGCCAGCAGCGTCGGACAGGTGAACATCGGGGAGCTGTTTTTT	15	TRBD1	TRBV9	TRBJ2-2	.
CLTREGWPNYGYTF	TGTCTTACTCGAGAGGGATGGCCTAACTATGGCTACACCTTC	14	.	TRBV6-1	TRBJ1-2	.
CASSDGFYGYTF	TGTGCCAGCAGTGACGGCTTTTATGGCTACACCTTC	12	.	TRBV6-1	TRBJ1-2	many
CASRGGLQGDYGYTF	TGTGCCAGCAGGGGGGGACTACAGGGAGACTATGGCTACACCTTC	15	.	TRBV28	TRBJ1-2	.
CASSYRDTDTQYF	TGTGCCAGCAGTTACAGGGACACAGATACGCAGTATTTT	13	.	TRBV6-5	TRBJ2-3	many
CASSQVTSSGEQFF	TGCGCCAGCAGCCAGGTGACGTCTTCGGGTGAGCAGTTCTTC	14	.	TRBV4-1	TRBJ2-1	many
CASGYRAQDTEAFF	TGTGCCAGCGGTTACAGGGCTCAGGACACTGAAGCTTTCTTT	14	.	TRBV6-5	TRBJ1-1	few
CASSRPLARKTQYF	TGTGCCAGCAGCCGGCCGCTAGCGAGGAAGACCCAGTACTTC	14	.	TRBV7-6	TRBJ2-5	many
CASRPPRAIAQPQHF	TGTGCCAGTAGACCACCTCGCGCGATCGCCCAGCCCCAGCATTTT	15	.	TRBV19	TRBJ1-5	few
CASKRQGLRSDTQYF	TGTGCCAGCAAAAGACAGGGGCTAAGATCAGATACGCAGTATTTT	15	TRBD1	TRBV28	TRBJ2-3	.
CSVGNAGEPFF	TGCAGCGTAGGAAACGCCGGGGAGCCGTTTTTT	11	.	TRBV29-1	TRBJ2-2	.
CASTVTVPGEHQPQHF	TGTGCCAGCACCGTGACGGTTCCCGGGGAGCATCAGCCCCAGCATTTT	16	.	TRBV4-2	TRBJ1-5	.
CASSSGLVSDEQYF	TGTGCCAGCAGTTCGGGACTAGTCTCAGACGAGCAGTACTTC	14	TRBD2	TRBV28	TRBJ2-7	many
CASSLWGVTGELFF	TGTGCCAGCAGTTTATGGGGTGTCACCGGGGAGCTGTTTTTT	14	.	TRBV12-3/TRBV12-4	TRBJ2-2	.
CASSQGMASGASNEQFF	TGCGCCAGCAGCCAAGGGATGGCTAGCGGGGCGAGCAATGAGCAGTTCTTC	17	TRBD2	TRBV4-1	TRBJ2-1	.
CSVTTPPGETQYF	TGCAGTGTCACGACTCCGCCTGGGGAGACCCAGTACTTC	13	.	TRBV20-1	TRBJ2-5	many
CATSDTDDAADTQYF	TGTGCCACCAGTGATACGGACGATGCGGCAGATACGCAGTATTTT	15	.	TRBV24-1	TRBJ2-3	many
CASSPSVAGGSYEQYF	TGTGCCAGCAGTCCCTCGGTAGCGGGGGGTTCTTACGAGCAGTACTTC	16	TRBD2	TRBV12-3/TRBV12-4	TRBJ2-7	many
CASSLGPPWGTGELFF	TGTGCCAGCAGCTTAGGGCCACCGTGGGGCACCGGGGAGCTGTTTTTT	16	.	TRBV11-1	TRBJ2-2	few
CASSTQPTGDETQYF	TGCGCCAGCAGCACCCAACCGACAGGGGACGAGACCCAGTACTTC	15	TRBD1	TRBV5-1	TRBJ2-5	.
CASSQVELGTEAFF	TGTGCCAGCAGCCAAGTTGAATTGGGAACTGAAGCTTTCTTT	14	.	TRBV14	TRBJ1-1	many